Listed here are 32 T cell receptor beta chains from one sample, sequenced in a study of long-term antiretroviral therapy in people with HIV. Version v3.0 of the immunoSEQ assay was performed at survey level. TCRdb keeps only in-frame clones here, not all; method: immunoSEQ multiplex PCR. The data show about 9,100 clones, around 77% seen once. The sequencing used unsorted PBMCs, collected 0.4 years before starting antiretroviral therapy. Receptor source: a young man with HIV.

The rearrangement links TRBV28 to TRBJ1-2; D remains ambiguous. CDR1 and CDR2 (germline): MDHEN, SYDVKM. The V end was cut by 1 base, the J end by 5 bases, with 8 bases between. The CDR3 contains 13 residues. The CDR3 is CASSLSRSYGYTF. DNA for the CDR3: TGTGCCAGCAGTTTATCCCGGTCTTATGGCTACACCTTC.

This sequence joins TRBV4-3 and TRBJ1-6; no definite D call. V shed 0 bases and J shed 7 bases, with 4 bases lying between them. Germline-derived CDR1 and CDR2 are LGHNA and YSLEER. The CDR3 loop spans 13 amino acids. Here the CDR3 reads CASSQDHNSPLHF. The CDR3 DNA reads TGCGCCAGCAGCCAAGACCACAATTCACCCCTCCACTTT.

This clone was detected a few times. The chain recombines TRBV5-1 with TRBJ2-7; D remains unclear. V was pared by 0 bases and J by 2 bases, with 6 bases between. The length of the CDR3 is 13 residues. The germline gives CDR1 SGHRS, CDR2 YFSETQ. Here the CDR3 DNA reads TGCGCCAGCAGCTTGGGGAGTACCTACGAGCAGTACTTC. This sequence encodes CASSLGSTYEQYF.

The V call is TRBV9, the J call TRBJ1-6, with 7 bases lining up with TRBD1. The CDR3 runs 14 residues. Germline CDR1 and CDR2: SGDLS and YYNGEE. The V segment lost 0 bases and the J segment 10 bases; nucleotides outside the gene matches: 4. The CDR3 protein is CASSVEDRRSPLHF. The CDR3 nucleotides are TGTGCCAGCAGCGTAGAGGACAGGAGGTCACCCCTCCACTTT.

This clone has only a few counts. The chain is built from TRBV7-9 and TRBJ2-2, with 8 bases that match TRBD2. The CDR3 runs 14 residues. Germline CDR1 is SEHNR and CDR2 is FQNEAQ (reference sequence). V shed 5 bases and J 4 bases; nucleotides not matched to a gene: 3. CDR3 in amino acids: CASSPSGGTGELFF. In DNA form, the CDR3 reads TGTGCCAGCAGCCCAAGCGGGGGCACCGGGGAGCTGTTTTTT. The full variable domain, with the rest looked up from reference TRBV7-9 and TRBJ2-2, is DTGVSQNPRHKITKRGQNVTFRCDPISEHNRLYWYRQTLGQGPEFLTYFQNEAQLEKSRLLSDRFSAERPKGSFSTLEIQRTEQGDSAMYLCASSPSGGTGELFFGEGSRLTVL.

The J gene is TRBJ1-1, the V gene TRBV28; no reliable D call. CDR3 length: 16 residues. From germline, CDR1 is MDHEN and CDR2 SYDVKM. The V and J ends lost 5 bases and 4 bases respectively, with 20 bases between them. The CDR3 protein is CASSPGPSFLGTEAFF. The CDR3 DNA is TGTGCCAGCAGTCCCGGACCCTCCTTCTTGGGCACTGAAGCTTTCTTT. The variable domain in full, completed from reference TRBV28 and TRBJ1-1, reads DVKVTQSSRYLVKRTGEKVFLECVQDMDHENMFWYRQDPGLGLRLIYFSYDVKMKEKGDIPEGYSVSREKKERFSLILESASTNQTSMYLCASSPGPSFLGTEAFFGQGTRLTVV.

V is TRBV6-1 and J is TRBJ2-7, with 14 positions matching TRBD2. V was clipped by 5 bases and J by 4 bases; unmatched bases: 4. Germline loops: CDR1 MNHNS, CDR2 SASEGT. The CDR3 sequence is 15 residues long. The CDR3 region has the DNA TGTGCCAGCAGTTCCAGGACTAGCGGGGGGTACGAGCAGTACTTC. Translated, it gives CASSSRTSGGYEQYF.

V gene TRBV4-3 combines with J gene TRBJ2-7; D is unclear. Trimming took off 0 bases at V and 0 bases at J, with 12 bases between the two ends. Germline V gene lookup returns CDR1 LGHNA and CDR2 YSLEER. The CDR3 has 16 amino acids. The CDR3 spells CASSQEKVEGSYEQYF. DNA for the CDR3: TGCGCCAGCAGCCAAGAGAAAGTAGAAGGCTCCTACGAGCAGTACTTC.

V gene TRBV7-6 combines with J gene TRBJ1-3; 7 positions match TRBD1. Germline V lookup: CDR1 SGHVS, CDR2 FNYEAQ. V was pared by 0 bases and J by 0 bases, with 2 bases of the junction left unmatched. The CDR3 totals 16 residues. CDR3 residues: CASSLAGQISGNTIYF. CDR3 DNA: TGTGCCAGCAGCTTAGCGGGACAGATCTCTGGAAACACCATATATTTT.

This clone appeared a single time. The chain combines TRBV5-6 with TRBJ1-6; D possibly corresponds to TRBD1 (6 bases). This CDR3 region has 15 residues. V was cut by 2 bases and J by 9 bases, with 15 bases left in between. Per germline, CDR1 SGHDT and CDR2 YYEEEE. The CDR3 DNA reads as TGTGCCAGCAGCTTTCCGGGGGGGCAGGCTTCACCCCTCCACTTT. Translating gives CASSFPGGQASPLHF.

V is TRBV28 and J is TRBJ2-7, with a weak D call TRBD1 (7 bases). Germline V gene lookup returns CDR1 MDHEN and CDR2 SYDVKM. The CDR3 extends over 16 amino acids. The V end lost 3 bases, the J end lost 1 base, and 16 bases lay between the germline ends. CDR3 DNA: TGTGCCAGCAGTTTGCGCGCGGCAGGGGGGTCCTACGAGCAGTACTTC. This codes for CASSLRAAGGSYEQYF.

The chain recombines TRBV5-4 with TRBJ1-4; perhaps TRBD1 as D (5 bases). The CDR3 consists of 15 residues. V lost 0 bases to trimming and J lost 7 bases, with 13 bases between them. Germline values: CDR1 SGHNT, CDR2 YYREEE (reference sequence). The CDR3 DNA sequence: TGTGCCAGCAGCTTGGCTGGGCAGGGTGGTGAAAAACTGTTTTTT. The encoded protein is CASSLAGQGGEKLFF.

V gene TRBV6-1 combines with J gene TRBJ1-3; TRBD1 might be the D (5 bases). Per the germline V gene, CDR1 is MNHNS and CDR2 is SASEGT. The CDR3 covers 15 residues. V gave up 7 bases and J gave up 0 bases, with 13 bases separating them. The CDR3 reads CASTGVGVSGNTIYF. As DNA, the CDR3 is TGTGCCAGCACTGGGGTGGGGGTCTCTGGAAACACCATATATTTT.

This clone was recorded a few times. The rearrangement joins TRBV6-4 to TRBJ1-4, with a possible D match to TRBD1 (5 bases). V was trimmed by 6 bases and J by 0 bases, leaving 17 bases between them. CDR1 MRHNA and CDR2 SNTAGT come from the germline V gene. The CDR3 extends over 17 amino acids. As DNA, the CDR3 is TGTGCCAGCAGCGTTAACCGGGACCTTGCAACTAATGAAAAACTGTTTTTT. Translating gives CASSVNRDLATNEKLFF.

V usage is TRBV4-1 and J usage is TRBJ1-1; D unclear. The CDR3 is 13 residues long. V lost 3 bases and J 1 base, leaving 6 bases between the germline ends. Germline values: CDR1 MGHRA, CDR2 YSYEKL. The CDR3 sequence is CASSQRGNTEAFF. The CDR3 DNA is TGCGCCAGCAGCCAGCGGGGGAACACTGAAGCTTTCTTT.

About this clone: One junction end disagrees with the germline gene, perhaps due to a read error. The J gene is TRBJ1-4, the V gene TRBV6-6, with D possibly being TRBD1 (5 bases). The CDR3 consists of 16 residues. Germline V gene sequence: CDR1 MNHNY, CDR2 SVGAGI (reference sequence). The CDR3 sequence is CASSDSWGPGNEKLFF. CDR3 in DNA: TGTGCCAGCAGTGACTCGTGGGGCCCCGGGAATGAAAAACTGTTTTTT.

This clone is categorized as medium-sized. The gene calls are TRBV10-1 and TRBJ1-6, with D possibly matching TRBD1 (6 bases). In germline, CDR1 is WNHNN, CDR2 SYGVQD (reference sequence). The CDR3 sequence is 14 residues long. V was shortened by 7 bases and J by 6 bases, with 13 bases between the two germline ends. In nucleotides, the CDR3 is TGCGCCAGCAATGGGGGCGCGTGTAATTCACCCCTCCACTTT. This sequence encodes CASNGGACNSPLHF.

The rearrangement joins TRBV19 to TRBJ2-7; D possibly corresponds to TRBD1 (6 bases). The DNA end lines up better with TRBJ2-5; the J call may be wrong. CDR1 is LNHDA and CDR2 is SQIVND in the germline V gene (reference sequence). This CDR3 has 14 residues. The CDR3 coding sequence is TGTGCCAGTAGTCTCGGACAGCAGGGTTCGACCCAGTACTTC. This sequence encodes CASSLGQQGSTQYF.

This clone was detected only once. V and J are TRBV5-6 and TRBJ2-5; TRBD2 aligns across 8 bases. The V gene end was trimmed by 5 bases and the J gene end by 5 bases; junction bases not matched to a gene: 11. The CDR3 loop spans 15 amino acids. Germline CDR1 and CDR2: SGHDT and YYEEEE. DNA for the CDR3: TGTGCCAGCAGGGGTAAGCGGGGGTCACTTGAGACCCAGTACTTC. Its protein product is CASRGKRGSLETQYF.

This chain joins TRBV28 and TRBJ2-7, with D hard to call. V lost 2 bases and J lost 3, with 5 bases in between. The germline gives CDR1 MDHEN, CDR2 SYDVKM. This CDR3 has 12 residues. The DNA of the CDR3 is TGTGCCAGCAGTTTAACGAACTACGAGCAGTACTTC. It is translated as CASSLTNYEQYF.

The V and J genes are TRBV7-6 and TRBJ2-1; D is ambiguous. V shed 1 base and J shed 0 bases, with 7 bases lying between them. Germline CDR1 reads SGHVS; CDR2 reads FNYEAQ. The CDR3 consists of 15 residues. The CDR3 bases are TGTGCCAGCAGCTTAGGGCCGAGCTCCTACAATGAGCAGTTCTTC. Amino acid sequence: CASSLGPSSYNEQFF.

The J gene is TRBJ2-1, the V gene TRBV28; D is unresolved. CDR3 length: 12 amino acids. Germline CDR1 and CDR2: MDHEN and SYDVKM. The ends were cut back, 5 bases at V and 6 bases at J, with 8 bases in the middle. The CDR3 DNA reads TGTGCCAGCAGTCCGCGTTTCAATGAGCAGTTCTTC. It yields the protein CASSPRFNEQFF.

The chain recombines TRBV6-1 with TRBJ1-4; D not resolved. Germline-derived CDR1 and CDR2 are MNHNS and SASEGT. This CDR3 is built from 16 residues. The V gene lost 3 bases and the J gene lost 0 bases, with 11 bases spanning the gap. CDR3: CASSEAGRATNEKLFF. In DNA form, the CDR3 reads TGTGCCAGCAGTGAGGCGGGGAGAGCAACTAATGAAAAACTGTTTTTT.

This clone was seen a few times. The chain joins TRBV19 to TRBJ1-2, with D possibly being TRBD1 (5 bases). The CDR3 extends over 12 amino acids. Trimming removed 7 bases at V and 10 bases at J, with 16 bases between. CDR1 and CDR2 (germline): LNHDA, SQIVND (reference sequence). DNA for the CDR3: TGTGCCAGTACCCATATCTCGGGGGACTACACCTTC. Amino acids: CASTHISGDYTF.

This clone was counted a few times. The genes are TRBV7-2 and TRBJ1-2, with D perhaps TRBD1 (5 bases). Germline loops: CDR1 SGHTA, CDR2 FQGNSA. Trimming cost V 5 bases and J 8 bases, with 18 bases left between them. CDR3 size: 14 residues. The DNA for the CDR3 is TGTGCCAGCAGCCTCCGGGACGGACGGAACGGCTACACCTTC. As protein: CASSLRDGRNGYTF.

The V call is TRBV7-2, the J call TRBJ2-7, with D perhaps given as TRBD1 or TRBD2 (5 bases each). V lost 1 base and J lost 4, with 11 bases in between. CDR1 and CDR2 (germline): SGHTA, FQGNSA. There are 14 residues in the CDR3. The CDR3: CASSLVGVPYEQYF. For the CDR3, the DNA is TGTGCCAGCAGCTTAGTGGGGGTCCCATACGAGCAGTACTTC.

This clone showed up just a few times. The genes are TRBV29-1 and TRBJ1-2; D unclear. Trimming stripped 5 bases from V and 2 bases from J, with 6 bases between. Germline V gene sequence: CDR1 SQVTM, CDR2 ANQGSEA. CDR3 length: 11 amino acids. As DNA, the CDR3 is TGCAGCGTTTGGTGGAACTATGGCTACACCTTC. Encoded protein: CSVWWNYGYTF. Full variable domain (remainder filled in from reference TRBV29-1 and TRBJ1-2): SAVISQKPSRDICQRGTSLTIQCQVDSQVTMMFWYRQQPGQSLTLIATANQGSEATYESGFVIDKFPISRPNLTFSTLTVSNMSPEDSSIYLCSVWWNYGYTFGSGTRLTVV.

The chain carries TRBV7-2 and TRBJ2-5; 8 bases agree with TRBD2. This CDR3 region has 16 residues. Trimming took 5 bases from V and 5 from J; bases not matched to a gene: 13. CDR1 and CDR2 (germline): SGHTA, FQGNSA. The CDR3 reads CASSPQGSGMGETQYF. CDR3 DNA sequence: TGTGCCAGCAGCCCCCAGGGTAGCGGGATGGGTGAGACCCAGTACTTC. Looking up the rest from reference TRBV7-2 and TRBJ2-5 gives the full variable domain: GAGVSQSPSNKVTEKGKDVELRCDPISGHTALYWYRQSLGQGLEFLIYFQGNSAPDKSGLPSDRFSAERTGGSVSTLTIQRTQQEDSAVYLCASSPQGSGMGETQYFGPGTRLLVL.

V and J are TRBV11-2 and TRBJ2-7; TRBD1 aligns across 7 bases. The CDR3 covers 14 residues. The trim removed 2 bases at V and 3 bases at J, leaving 4 bases unmatched. The germline V gene encodes CDR1 SGHAT and CDR2 FQNNGV. CDR3 DNA sequence: TGTGCCAGCAGCTTAACAGGGGTCTACTACGAGCAGTACTTC. Protein: CASSLTGVYYEQYF.

V gene TRBV7-8 combines with J gene TRBJ1-6; 11 bases align to TRBD1. CDR1 and CDR2 (germline): SGHVS, FQNEAQ. J gave up 4 bases and V 3 bases, and 2 bases lay outside the gene matches. CDR3 length: 16 amino acids. Here the CDR3 reads CASSLGTGGYNSPLHF. CDR3 nucleotides: TGTGCCAGCAGCTTGGGGACAGGGGGGTATAATTCACCCCTCCACTTT.

V gene TRBV7-7 combines with J gene TRBJ2-1; 11 positions match TRBD2. This CDR3 has 15 amino acids. Germline V gene sequence: CDR1 SSHAT, CDR2 FNYEAQ (reference sequence). The V and J ends lost 2 bases and 7 bases, in that order; junction bases with no gene match: 4. Written as DNA, the CDR3 is TGTGCCAGCAGCTTAAGGGCTAGCGGGGGGAATGAGCAGTTCTTC. Residues: CASSLRASGGNEQFF.

J is TRBJ1-1 and V is TRBV7-8, with D possibly TRBD1 on 6 matching bases. V lost 1 base, J lost 0 bases, and 21 bases lay in between. This CDR3 contains 19 residues. In germline, CDR1 is SGHVS, CDR2 FQNEAQ. The CDR3, as DNA: TGTGCCAGCAGCTTAGTTCTTTTGGACAGAGTTTCCATGAACACTGAAGCTTTCTTT. As protein: CASSLVLLDRVSMNTEAFF.